Listed here are 4 T cell receptor beta chains from one sample, sequenced in a study of beta chain features in type 1 diabetes. Findings and limits, study-wide: For Type 1 diabetes patients, all four CD4+ subsets carried TCRB CDR3s that were moderately but significantly shorter.

What these receptors recognize is not known. TCRB transcripts that were expressed got sequenced, as all of the isolated RNA had been reverse transcribed. Assay: immunoSEQ multiplex PCR; the TCRdb copy retains only in-frame clones and omits some. The sample has 200,000 to 300,000 clones, about a tenth seen once. The material sequenced was naive CD4+ T cells from blood. The receptors here all came from a young man with type 1 diabetes.

The chain uses TRBV7-2 and TRBJ2-1, with a possible D match to TRBD1 (7 bases). Germline-derived CDR1 and CDR2 are SGHTA and FQGNSA. There are 14 residues in the CDR3. The V end lost 5 bases, the J end lost 6 bases, and 14 bases lay between the germline ends. CDR3 DNA: TGTGCCAGCAGCCAAAACAGGGGAGGCAATGAGCAGTTCTTC. Amino acid sequence: CASSQNRGGNEQFF.

The rearrangement joins TRBV19 to TRBJ2-7; 10 bases fit TRBD1. The V segment lost 6 bases and the J segment 2 bases; nucleotides outside the gene matches: 7. Looked up from germline, CDR1 is LNHDA and CDR2 is SQIVND (reference sequence). CDR3 size: 15 residues. CDR3 DNA: TGTGCCAGTAGAGACCCGGGACAGGGGACCTACGAGCAGTACTTC. Translated, it gives CASRDPGQGTYEQYF.

This sequence joins TRBV5-1 and TRBJ2-1; 9 bases are shared with TRBD2. CDR1 and CDR2 (germline): SGHRS, YFSETQ. The CDR3 is made up of 14 amino acids. The trim removed 3 bases at V and 8 bases at J, leaving 6 bases unmatched. CDR3 residues: CASSWVSGGDEQFF. The CDR3 DNA reads TGCGCCAGCAGCTGGGTTAGCGGGGGCGATGAGCAGTTCTTC.

This clone was observed a handful of times. The chain recombines TRBV4-3 with TRBJ2-5; D perhaps matches TRBD1 (5 bases). The germline V gene encodes CDR1 LGHNA and CDR2 YSLEER. V lost 5 bases, J lost 2 bases, and 18 bases lay in between. This CDR3 has 16 residues. In nucleotides, the CDR3 is TGCGCCAGCAGCTCTCACCGTGGGGCAACGCAAGAGACCCAGTACTTC. This gives the protein CASSSHRGATQETQYF.